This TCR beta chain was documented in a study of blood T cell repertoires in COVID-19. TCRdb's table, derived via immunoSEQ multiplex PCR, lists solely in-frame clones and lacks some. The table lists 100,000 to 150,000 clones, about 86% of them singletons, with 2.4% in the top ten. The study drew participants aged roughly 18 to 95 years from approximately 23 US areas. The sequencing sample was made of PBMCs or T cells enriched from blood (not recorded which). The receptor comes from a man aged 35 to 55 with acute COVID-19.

Written as DNA, the CDR3 is TGTGCCAGTAGTATACGTCAGGGGGCCTCCTACAATGAGCAGTTCTTC. Protein product: CASSIRQGASYNEQFF. V and J are TRBV19 and TRBJ2-1, with 8 bases that match TRBD1. With 2 bases clipped from V and 0 bases from J, the junction kept 3 bases outside the gene matches. CDR3 length: 16 amino acids. From germline, CDR1 is LNHDA and CDR2 SQIVND (reference sequence).